The subject of this entry is one TCR beta chain. Its antigen specificity is not known. Base-call qualities are not available, and no considerably larger clone is one nucleotide away. Participants in the prospective study were enrolled through a virtual design, were aged about 18 to 90 years, and lived in approximately 24 United States geographic areas. Cohort assignment in the prospective study relied on participant-reported clinical history from a screening survey and a study questionnaire. Recovered participants in ImmuneRACE Cohort 3 were defined by two consecutive negative NP/OP PCR tests, clearance by a healthcare professional, or resolution of symptoms. In the prospective study, whole blood, serum and a nasopharyngeal or oropharyngeal swab were collected from each participant by mobile phlebotomists. Participants in the prospective study had the option to provide additional blood draws and questionnaires over a 2-month period. Before DNA extraction, prospective study blood samples were shipped either frozen or at room temperature.

The immunoSEQ Assay, a bias-controlled multiplex PCR, was used to amplify TCRbeta CDR3 regions from genomic DNA. Regarding the original processing steps: The number of nucleated cells in each sample was estimated by amplification of reference gene primers within the assay. Sequence reads were collapsed and filtered to measure the absolute abundance of every unique TCRbeta CDR3 rearrangement. For each sample, productive Simpson clonality was calculated as the square root of Simpson's diversity index across productive rearrangements. TCRdb took over this immuneACCESS table, retaining in-frame rearrangements with V and J assigned. Such tables are incomplete; in checked studies, under half of the missing clones stem from an unresolved V gene, and the remainder is unexplained. The V and J calls and clone size were taken over from that table, and D and trimming were inferred from the DNA. The sample data list fewer than 350,000 clones, and about 89% of these were observed just once. The top ten hold about 1.7% of the sample.

These data come from a study of blood T cell repertoires in COVID-19 (dated by TCRdb to 2020 to 2021). For the wider study: Samples from collaborators originated in the United States, Italy and Spain and spanned both the acute and convalescent phases of COVID-19. Samples came from the ongoing ImmuneRACE study (first 160 participants) plus 1,254 subjects from 6 global collaborators. Deeply sampled blood TCRbeta repertoires from subjects exposed to, actively infected with, or recovered from COVID-19 were included in the dataset. The prospective study material was composed of cDNA or gDNA derived from T cells, B-cell-depleted T cells, or PBMCs. The repertoires were released in a freely available public database meant as a resource for research on the immune response to SARS-CoV-2. HLA class I and class II types, where available, came from metadata supplied by the sample provider rather than from assay-based typing. A de-identified subject ID, COVID-19 status, age in years and sex were almost always included in the sample metadata.

On the study overall, not on this receptor specifically: The amount of clinical and demographic metadata varied by source and participant and was provided uncurated.

The sequence derives from a woman aged 40 to 55 who had recovered from COVID-19. The sequencing sample was made of PBMCs or T cells enriched from blood (not recorded which).

The DNA reads as follows: TGTGCCAGCAGTCGGGAGAACTCCTACGAGCAGTACTTC. This translates into CASSRENSYEQYF. In this chain, TRBV6-2 or TRBV6-3 is recombined with TRBJ2-7; the D region possibly corresponds to TRBD2 (6 bases align). The CDR3 measures 13 amino acids from cysteine to phenylalanine. Just CDR3 DNA is preserved here, 39 bases in frame from base 1. Relative to germline, V is 5 bases shorter and J is 0 bases shorter, with 8 bases between their ends. Via the germline V gene, CDR1 is MNHEY and CDR2 SVGEGT.